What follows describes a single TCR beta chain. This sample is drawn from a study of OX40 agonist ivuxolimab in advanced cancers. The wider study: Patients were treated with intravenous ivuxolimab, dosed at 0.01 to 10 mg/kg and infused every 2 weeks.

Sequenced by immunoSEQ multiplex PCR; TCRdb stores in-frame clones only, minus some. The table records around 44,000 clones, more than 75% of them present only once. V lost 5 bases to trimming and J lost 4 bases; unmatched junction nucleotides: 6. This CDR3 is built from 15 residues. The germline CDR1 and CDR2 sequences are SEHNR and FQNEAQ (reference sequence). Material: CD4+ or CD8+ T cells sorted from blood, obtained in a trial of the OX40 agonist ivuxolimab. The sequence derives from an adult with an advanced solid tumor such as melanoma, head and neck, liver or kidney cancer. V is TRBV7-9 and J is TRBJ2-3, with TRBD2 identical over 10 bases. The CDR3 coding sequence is TGTGCCAGCAGCCGTAGCGGGGGGCAGGCAGATACGCAGTATTTT. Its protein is CASSRSGGQADTQYF.